This entry lists 21 T cell receptor beta chains sequenced from one sample in a study of CXCR3-negative and CXCR3-positive naive CD8 T cells. UMI-labeled TRB cDNA libraries were prepared by 5' RACE. No DNA is given; TCRdb re-called the 5' RACE reads and lists each CDR3 protein once. This repertoire includes roughly 60,000 distinct CDR3 sequences. Whole-study results and caveats: Relative to CXCR3-negative naive cells, CXCR3-positive naive cells had more hydrophobic TRB CDR3s.

Their specific antigens are unknown. The sample was naive CXCR3+ CD8+ T cells from blood. Subset given: CD45RO-CCR7+CD27+CD95- naive CD8+ T cells expressing CXCR3 (TNR3+). Receptors were obtained from a human donor in good health. Some clones in this sample may be carry-over from other donors' samples.

The chain carries TRBV29-1 and TRBJ1-6; checking the TCRdb D call of TRBD1 is not possible without DNA. Germline V gene lookup returns CDR1 SQVTM and CDR2 ANQGSEA. There are 12 residues in the CDR3. CDR3: CSVEDPRGLLHF. Looking up the rest from reference TRBV29-1 and TRBJ1-6 gives the full variable domain: SAVISQKPSRDICQRGTSLTIQCQVDSQVTMMFWYRQQPGQSLTLIATANQGSEATYESGFVIDKFPISRPNLTFSTLTVSNMSPEDSSIYLCSVEDPRGLLHFGNGTRLTVT.

The CDR3 sequence is CASSYPSGTDLTDTQYF. This rearrangement joins TRBV7-9 to TRBJ2-3; there is no DNA to check the TCRdb D call of TRBD1. The CDR3 length is 17 residues. The V gene's germline CDR1 is SEHNR and CDR2 FQNEAQ (reference sequence).

This chain connects TRBV7-3 to TRBJ1-1; TCRdb reports TRBD1, a call that lacks DNA to check it against. CDR1 SGHTA and CDR2 FQGTGA come from the germline V gene. This CDR3 region has 13 residues. The CDR3: CASRAGTLTEAFF.

This chain links TRBV6-5 with TRBJ2-2. The CDR3 extends over 14 amino acids. The germline V gene has CDR1 MNHEY and CDR2 SVGAGI. CDR3 region: CASSYVVNTGELFF.

The V call is TRBV4-1, the J call TRBJ1-5; TCRdb indicates TRBD1, and absent DNA this call remains unverified. There are 14 residues in the CDR3. Germline V gives CDR1 MGHRA, CDR2 YSYEKL. The CDR3 here is CASSHPLGNQPQHF.

The J gene is TRBJ2-2, the V gene TRBV10-1; the D call from TCRdb, TRBD1, cannot be confirmed without DNA. In germline, CDR1 is WNHNN, CDR2 SYGVQD (reference sequence). The CDR3 is 13 residues long. The CDR3 here is CATAGDGTGELFF.

The chain carries TRBV29-1 and TRBJ2-3; TCRdb calls TRBD1, which cannot be checked without DNA. Per the germline V gene, CDR1 is SQVTM and CDR2 is ANQGSEA. The CDR3 is made up of 17 amino acids. CDR3: CSVTSLPNREGTDTQYF.

The gene calls are TRBV9 and TRBJ2-1; the TCRdb D gene call, TRBD1, has no DNA to confirm it. The CDR3 consists of 15 residues. In germline, CDR1 is SGDLS, CDR2 YYNGEE. CDR3: CASSLGPRFDDEQFF.

The CDR3 region is CASSQVRGNTEAFF. The chain recombines TRBV4-2 with TRBJ1-1; TCRdb reports TRBD1, a call that lacks DNA to check it against. This CDR3 spans 14 amino acids. Germline loops: CDR1 LGHNA, CDR2 YNFKEQ.

The V gene is TRBV6-5, the J gene TRBJ2-3; TCRdb gives TRBD1 as the D gene, but with no DNA this cannot be confirmed. CDR3 length: 15 residues. Germline-derived CDR1 and CDR2 are MNHEY and SVGAGI. The CDR3 reads CASSTILDRAVTQYF.

The chain uses TRBV29-1 and TRBJ2-2. The germline V gene encodes CDR1 SQVTM and CDR2 ANQGSEA. The CDR3 has 13 amino acids. The CDR3 reads CSVEAVYTGELFF.

V usage is TRBV9 and J usage is TRBJ2-7; the TCRdb call, TRBD1, lacks DNA for checking. CDR3 length: 14 amino acids. Germline CDR1 is SGDLS and CDR2 is YYNGEE. This CDR3 reads CASSVWGAEDEQYF. Full variable domain (missing parts from reference TRBV9 and TRBJ2-7): DSGVTQTPKHLITATGQRVTLRCSPRSGDLSVYWYQQSLDQGLQFLIQYYNGEERAKGNILERFSAQQFPDLHSELNLSSLELGDSALYFCASSVWGAEDEQYFGPGTRLTVT.

The genes are TRBV6-2 or TRBV6-3 and TRBJ1-2; TCRdb lists TRBD1, though no DNA is available to test this call. The CDR3 consists of 13 residues. Germline V gene lookup returns CDR1 MNHEY and CDR2 SVGEGT. CDR3 loop: CASSSGPNYGYTF.

The J gene is TRBJ2-7, the V gene TRBV4-3; absent DNA, TCRdb's TRBD1 call cannot be checked. Germline CDR1 reads LGHNA; CDR2 reads YSLEER. CDR3 length: 14 amino acids. The CDR3 region is CASSQTGVAYEQYF.

This chain links TRBV6-6 with TRBJ1-1; TCRdb designates TRBD1, a call that cannot be tested without DNA. Germline assignment: CDR1 MNHNY and CDR2 SVGAGI (reference sequence). The CDR3 is 14 residues long. CDR3 amino acids: CASSVRTENTEALF.

The chain joins TRBV12-3 or TRBV12-4 to TRBJ2-2; the TCRdb D gene call, TRBD2, has no DNA to confirm it. This CDR3 has 14 residues. The CDR3 spells CATRTGANTGELFF.

The chain combines TRBV7-3 with TRBJ2-5. Germline V CDR1 and CDR2: SGHTA, FQGTGA. This CDR3 is built from 14 residues. CDR3: CASSLFRKMETQYF.

The J gene is TRBJ2-7, the V gene TRBV5-1; TCRdb's D gene call, TRBD1, goes unchecked for lack of DNA. The germline gives CDR1 SGHRS, CDR2 YFSETQ. The CDR3 contains 15 residues. CDR3 sequence: CASSLGGEYSYEQYF. The whole variable domain, remainder taken from reference TRBV5-1 and TRBJ2-7, is KAGVTQTPRYLIKTRGQQVTLSCSPISGHRSVSWYQQTPGQGLQFLFEYFSETQRNKGNFPGRFSGRQFSNSRSEMNVSTLELGDSALYLCASSLGGEYSYEQYFGPGTRLTVT.

V is TRBV4-3 and J is TRBJ2-5. The CDR3 sequence is 16 residues long. From germline, CDR1 is LGHNA and CDR2 YSLEER. CDR3 protein: CASSQVLVEYLETQYF.

The rearrangement links TRBV14 to TRBJ1-1; TCRdb indicates TRBD1, and absent DNA this call remains unverified. The CDR3 length is 15 residues. Germline V lookup: CDR1 SGHDN, CDR2 FVKESK. The CDR3 protein is CASSQVGTANTEAFF.

The chain links TRBV7-9 to TRBJ2-7. Germline V gene sequence: CDR1 SEHNR, CDR2 FQNEAQ (reference sequence). The CDR3 has 11 amino acids. CDR3 residues: CASSVNYEQYF.